The 24 T cell receptor beta chains below come from one sample, sequenced in a study of cytomegalovirus exposure and HLA in healthy donors. The PCR ran on 60 Vbeta and 13 Jbeta primers. Measured with immunoSEQ multiplex PCR; TCRdb has only the in-frame clones, and not every one. The sample lists around 120,000 clones, roughly four fifths seen once, with approximately 1.8% in the top ten. The sequenced sample consisted of PBMCs. These receptor sequences come from a woman between 50 and 59 years old in good health and CMV-seronegative.

This chain joins TRBV5-6 and TRBJ2-7; TRBD2 matches at 9 bases. Germline loops: CDR1 SGHDT, CDR2 YYEEEE. The CDR3 has 15 residues. V dropped 4 bases and J dropped 4; count of bases not matched to a gene: 9. The CDR3 protein is CASSRLAEDGYEQYV. In DNA, the CDR3 is TGTGCCAGCAGCCGACTAGCGGAAGACGGGTACGAGCAGTACGTC.

The CDR3 protein is CASSTTGGNQPQHF. The CDR3 coding sequence is TGTGCCAGTAGTACGACCGGGGGCAATCAGCCCCAGCATTTT. V gene TRBV19 combines with J gene TRBJ1-5; D remains unclear. Germline values: CDR1 LNHDA, CDR2 SQIVND (reference sequence). The CDR3 runs 14 residues. Trimming left V 4 bases short and J 2 bases short, with 9 bases between.

This chain connects TRBV25-1 to TRBJ2-7; D unresolved. Germline loops: CDR1 MGHDK, CDR2 SYGVNS. CDR3 size: 12 residues. Trimming pared 3 bases from V and 2 bases from J, leaving 5 bases between. CDR3 sequence (DNA): TGTGCCAGCAGTGAGACAACCTACGAGCAGTACTTC. As protein: CASSETTYEQYF.

The table lists this clone with a count of one. The chain has TRBV18 and TRBJ2-1, with 8 bases that match TRBD1. The junction had 11 bases not matched to a gene; V was cut back by 9 bases and J by 4 bases. Germline CDR1 is KGHSH and CDR2 is LQKENI. This CDR3 is 15 amino acids long. The CDR3 bases are TGTGCCAGTTCAACCAGGACAGGGACATACAATGAGCAGTTCTTC. Its translation is CASSTRTGTYNEQFF.

The chain has TRBV11-3 and TRBJ2-1; TRBD1 aligns across 8 bases. After removal of 8 bases from V and 3 bases from J, the junction contained 0 bases not matched to a gene. The CDR3 spans 12 residues. The germline gives CDR1 SGHNT, CDR2 YENEEA. The CDR3 is CASGTGYNEQFF. CDR3 nucleotide sequence: TGTGCCAGCGGGACAGGCTACAATGAGCAGTTCTTC.

J is TRBJ1-2 and V is TRBV27; D possibly corresponds to TRBD1 (5 bases). Germline V gene sequence: CDR1 MNHEY, CDR2 SMNVEV (reference sequence). Trimming cost V 6 bases and J 8 bases, with 19 bases left between them. This CDR3 is 14 amino acids long. The CDR3 is CASSQITATEGYTF. CDR3 DNA: TGTGCCAGCAGCCAGATAACCGCGACAGAAGGCTACACCTTC.

The chain combines TRBV7-2 with TRBJ2-7, with unresolved D. Germline V CDR1 and CDR2: SGHTA, FQGNSA. This CDR3 contains 13 residues. V lost 4 bases, J lost 3 bases, and 10 bases lay in between. DNA of the CDR3: TGTGCCAGCAGCTCCCAACCCAGCTACGAGCAGTACTTC. Its protein is CASSSQPSYEQYF. Supplemented by reference TRBV7-2 and TRBJ2-7, the full variable domain reads GAGVSQSPSNKVTEKGKDVELRCDPISGHTALYWYRQSLGQGLEFLIYFQGNSAPDKSGLPSDRFSAERTGGSVSTLTIQRTQQEDSAVYLCASSSQPSYEQYFGPGTRLTVT.

This clone was counted only a few times. The CDR3 loop reads CASSRQGTDYEQYF. Written as DNA, the CDR3 is TGTGCCAGCAGTCGGCAGGGTACAGACTACGAGCAGTACTTC. This sequence joins TRBV6-1 and TRBJ2-7, with a tentative D call TRBD1 (5 bases). This CDR3 has 14 amino acids. Germline CDR1 reads MNHNS; CDR2 reads SASEGT. Between the trimmed V and J ends, which lost 5 bases and 3 bases, there was a span of 14 bases.

Regarding this clone: The DNA is left out, because the CDR3 cannot be placed on it with certainty; the CDR3 is given as TCRdb lists it. This chain connects TRBV28 to TRBJ2-5; TRBD1 was called by the table and not checked on the DNA. Germline CDR1 reads MDHEN; CDR2 reads SYDVKM. The CDR3 is made up of 14 amino acids, end residues included. Here the CDR3 reads CASSTSTGSRTQYF.

The chain couples TRBV19 to TRBJ2-6; D remains ambiguous. The V and J ends lost 6 bases and 0 bases respectively, with 18 bases between them. Looked up from germline, CDR1 is LNHDA and CDR2 is SQIVND (reference sequence). This CDR3 spans 18 amino acids. CDR3 amino acids: CASRGTGGFTSGANVLTF. The CDR3 DNA reads as TGTGCCAGTAGGGGTACGGGTGGGTTCACCTCTGGGGCCAACGTCCTGACTTTC.

The chain carries TRBV27 and TRBJ2-1; 8 bases line up with TRBD1. CDR1 MNHEY and CDR2 SMNVEV come from the germline V gene (reference sequence). The CDR3 length is 15 residues. Germline trimming cut 3 bases from V and 4 bases from J; bases unmatched to any gene: 5. CDR3 sequence reads: CASSFRGLDYNEQFF. CDR3 sequence (DNA): TGTGCCAGCAGTTTCAGGGGGCTCGATTACAATGAGCAGTTCTTC.

The chain is built from TRBV7-9 and TRBJ1-1; D uncertain. Looked up from germline, CDR1 is SEHNR and CDR2 is FQNEAQ (reference sequence). V lost 5 bases and J lost 8, with 9 bases in between. The CDR3 has 11 residues. The CDR3 loop reads CASSQTDEAFF. CDR3 DNA sequence: TGTGCCAGCAGCCAAACAGACGAAGCTTTCTTT.

This clone was counted once. The J gene is TRBJ2-3, the V gene TRBV5-4; perhaps TRBD2 as D (5 bases). The CDR3 runs to 14 residues. Trimming cost V 5 bases and J 4 bases, with 14 bases left between them. CDR1 and CDR2 (germline): SGHNT, YYREEE (reference sequence). CDR3 amino acids: CASSLEVAADTQYF. CDR3 sequence (DNA): TGTGCCAGCAGTCTGGAGGTGGCGGCAGATACGCAGTATTTT. Together with reference TRBV5-4 and TRBJ2-3, the CDR3 gives the full variable domain: ETGVTQSPTHLIKTRGQQVTLRCSSQSGHNTVSWYQQALGQGPQFIFQYYREEENGRGNFPPRFSGLQFPNYSSELNVNALELDDSALYLCASSLEVAADTQYFGPGTRLTVL.

The chain couples TRBV6-4 to TRBJ1-2; 8 bases map to TRBD1. The V segment lost 5 bases and the J segment 7 bases; nucleotides outside the gene matches: 9. Germline CDR1 is MRHNA and CDR2 is SNTAGT. The CDR3 length is 14 residues. CDR3 region: CASSSSPGGGGYTF. CDR3 nucleotides: TGTGCCAGCAGTTCATCTCCAGGGGGCGGTGGCTACACCTTC.

The V and J genes are TRBV11-2 and TRBJ2-1; 12 nucleotides line up with TRBD2. J was trimmed by 10 bases and V by 3 bases; bases with no gene match: 7. CDR3 length: 15 amino acids. The germline CDR1 and CDR2 sequences are SGHAT and FQNNGV. CDR3 DNA sequence: TGTGCCAGCAGCTTTGGGACTAGCGGGCCTTGGGAGCAGTTCTTC. Its protein product is CASSFGTSGPWEQFF. Combining the CDR3 with reference TRBV11-2 and TRBJ2-1 gives the whole variable domain EAGVAQSPRYKIIEKRQSVAFWCNPISGHATLYWYQQILGQGPKLLIQFQNNGVVDDSQLPKDRFSAERLKGVDSTLKIQPAKLEDSAVYLCASSFGTSGPWEQFFGPGTRLTVL.

CDR3 residues: CASSEGTGLYNEQFF. The CDR3 region has the DNA TGTGCCAGCAGTGAGGGGACAGGGCTTTACAATGAGCAGTTCTTC. This chain joins TRBV6-1 and TRBJ2-1, with 9 bases that match TRBD1. Germline trimming cut 3 bases from V and 4 bases from J; bases unmatched to any gene: 4. Germline CDR1 is MNHNS and CDR2 is SASEGT. The CDR3 extends over 15 amino acids.

This clone was seen a handful of times. The J gene is TRBJ2-7, the V gene TRBV5-1; TRBD1 might be the D (6 bases). The germline V gene encodes CDR1 SGHRS and CDR2 YFSETQ. The CDR3 covers 15 residues. V was trimmed by 0 bases and J by 4 bases, leaving 14 bases between them. The CDR3 region has the DNA TGCGCCAGCAGCTTGGAGGGGGAGTGGCTTTACGAGCAGTACTTC. Translating it yields CASSLEGEWLYEQYF. The full variable domain, completed using reference TRBV5-1 and TRBJ2-7, is KAGVTQTPRYLIKTRGQQVTLSCSPISGHRSVSWYQQTPGQGLQFLFEYFSETQRNKGNFPGRFSGRQFSNSRSEMNVSTLELGDSALYLCASSLEGEWLYEQYFGPGTRLTVT.

This sequence joins TRBV19 and TRBJ2-2; D perhaps matches TRBD1 (6 bases). Looked up from germline, CDR1 is LNHDA and CDR2 is SQIVND (reference sequence). The CDR3 is 14 amino acids. V was clipped by 4 bases and J by 1 base, with 7 bases between them. CDR3 protein: CASSRGQNTGELFF. The CDR3 DNA is TGTGCCAGTAGTAGGGGACAGAACACCGGGGAGCTGTTTTTT.

In the case of this clone: The junction and the germline gene differ at one end; a read error may be behind it. The V and J genes are TRBV5-1 and TRBJ2-3; D perhaps matches TRBD2 (5 bases). CDR1 and CDR2 (germline): SGHRS, YFSETQ. The CDR3 runs 16 residues. The CDR3 region has the DNA TGCGCCAGCAGGACCCTTAGCGACTTAAGCACAGATATGCAGTATTTT. Amino acids: CASRTLSDLSTDMQYF.

The chain links TRBV9 to TRBJ1-1; possibly TRBD1 for D (5 bases). Germline CDR1 is SGDLS and CDR2 is YYNGEE. The CDR3 runs 14 residues. V was pared by 4 bases and J by 4 bases, with 14 bases between. DNA for the CDR3: TGTGCCAGCAGCCTGGGGGGATGGAGCACTGAAGCTTTCTTT. Translated, it gives CASSLGGWSTEAFF. Full variable domain (rest looked up from reference TRBV9 and TRBJ1-1): DSGVTQTPKHLITATGQRVTLRCSPRSGDLSVYWYQQSLDQGLQFLIQYYNGEERAKGNILERFSAQQFPDLHSELNLSSLELGDSALYFCASSLGGWSTEAFFGQGTRLTVV.

In its sample, this clone was seen a few times. The chain carries TRBV6-6 and TRBJ2-6, with D tentatively TRBD2 (5 bases). Germline V gives CDR1 MNHNY, CDR2 SVGAGI (reference sequence). The V end lost 5 bases, the J end lost 0 bases, and 11 bases lay between the germline ends. The CDR3 consists of 16 residues. This CDR3 reads CASSTRRSSGANVLTF. For the CDR3, the DNA is TGTGCCAGCAGTACTAGACGGAGCTCTGGGGCCAACGTCCTGACTTTC.

This clone turned up a few times. The chain joins TRBV7-6 to TRBJ1-4, with TRBD1 identical over 12 bases. Germline assignment: CDR1 SGHVS and CDR2 FNYEAQ. V shed 4 bases and J 7 bases; nucleotides not matched to a gene: 7. The CDR3 runs to 16 residues. The CDR3 DNA is TGTGCCAGCAGCTCCCGGGACAGGGGGCGAGGTGAAAAACTGTTTTTT. Its translation is CASSSRDRGRGEKLFF.

J is TRBJ2-7 and V is TRBV27, with D possibly matching TRBD1 (6 bases). V was pared by 4 bases and J by 3 bases, with 16 bases between. Per germline, CDR1 MNHEY and CDR2 SMNVEV (reference sequence). This CDR3 has 15 amino acids. This CDR3 reads CASSSSGAEDYEQYF. The CDR3 DNA sequence: TGTGCCAGCAGTTCTTCAGGGGCCGAGGACTACGAGCAGTACTTC.

The V call is TRBV6-1, the J call TRBJ2-7; 7 positions match TRBD1. The V gene end was trimmed by 3 bases and the J gene end by 3 bases; junction bases not matched to a gene: 5. Germline assignment: CDR1 MNHNS and CDR2 SASEGT. The CDR3 contains 14 residues. Here the CDR3 DNA reads TGTGCCAGCAGTGACACAGGGGCAGGCTACGAGCAGTACGTC. Translated: CASSDTGAGYEQYV.